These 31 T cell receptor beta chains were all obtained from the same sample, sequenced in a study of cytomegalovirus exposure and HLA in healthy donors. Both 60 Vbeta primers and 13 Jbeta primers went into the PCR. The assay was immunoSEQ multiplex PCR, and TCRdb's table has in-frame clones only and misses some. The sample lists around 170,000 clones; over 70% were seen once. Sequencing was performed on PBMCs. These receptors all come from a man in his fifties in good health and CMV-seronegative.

CDR3 nucleotide sequence: TGCAGCGCTACGACAGGCCAGGACTCGTTCTTC. Its protein product is CSATTGQDSFF. The rearrangement joins TRBV29-1 to TRBJ2-1; a weak D match, TRBD1 (6 bases). V shed 7 bases and J shed 15 bases, with 19 bases lying between them. Germline CDR1 and CDR2: SQVTM and ANQGSEA. The CDR3 extends over 11 amino acids.

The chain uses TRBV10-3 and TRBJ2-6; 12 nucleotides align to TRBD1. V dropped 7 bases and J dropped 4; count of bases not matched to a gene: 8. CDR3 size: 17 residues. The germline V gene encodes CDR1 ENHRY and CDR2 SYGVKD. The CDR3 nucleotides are TGTGCCATCATGTCGGGACAGGGGGCGGCCGGGGCCAACGTCCTGACTTTC. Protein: CAIMSGQGAAGANVLTF.

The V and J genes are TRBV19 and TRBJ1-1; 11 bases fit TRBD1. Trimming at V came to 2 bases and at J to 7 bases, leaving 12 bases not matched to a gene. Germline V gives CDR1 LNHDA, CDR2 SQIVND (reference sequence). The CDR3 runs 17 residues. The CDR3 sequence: CASSITRTGGYRDEAFF. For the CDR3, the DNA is TGTGCCAGTAGTATAACCCGGACAGGGGGCTATAGGGATGAAGCTTTCTTT.

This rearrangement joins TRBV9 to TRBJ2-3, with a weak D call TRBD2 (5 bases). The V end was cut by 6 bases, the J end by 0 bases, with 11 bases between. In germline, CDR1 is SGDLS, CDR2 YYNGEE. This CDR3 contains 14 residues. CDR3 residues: CASTPSLSTDTQYF. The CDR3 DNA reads TGTGCCAGCACCCCTAGCCTCAGCACAGATACGCAGTATTTT.

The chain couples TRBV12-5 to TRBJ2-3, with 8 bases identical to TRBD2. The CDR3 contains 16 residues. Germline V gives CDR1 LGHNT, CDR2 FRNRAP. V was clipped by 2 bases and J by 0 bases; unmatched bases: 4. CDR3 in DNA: TGTGCTAGTGGTTTGAAGGCGGGGGGTAGCACAGATACGCAGTATTTT. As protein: CASGLKAGGSTDTQYF.

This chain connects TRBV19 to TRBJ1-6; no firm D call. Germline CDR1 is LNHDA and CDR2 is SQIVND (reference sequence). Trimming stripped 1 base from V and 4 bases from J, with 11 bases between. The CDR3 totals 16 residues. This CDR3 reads CASSIGGFWYNSPLHF. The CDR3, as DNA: TGTGCCAGTAGTATAGGAGGGTTTTGGTATAATTCACCCCTCCACTTT.

CDR3: CASSELVGNTIYF. DNA of the CDR3: TGTGCCAGCAGTGAACTAGTCGGAAACACCATATATTTT. The rearrangement joins TRBV2 to TRBJ1-3, with D unresolved. V was shortened by 2 bases and J by 4 bases, with 6 bases between the two germline ends. Germline V gives CDR1 SNHLY, CDR2 FYNNEI. The CDR3 consists of 13 residues.

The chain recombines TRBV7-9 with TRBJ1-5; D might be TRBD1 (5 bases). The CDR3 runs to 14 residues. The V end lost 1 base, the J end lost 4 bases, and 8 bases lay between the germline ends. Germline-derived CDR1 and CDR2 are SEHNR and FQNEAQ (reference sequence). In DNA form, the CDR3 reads TGTGCCAGCAGCTTAGAACAGGATAATCAGCCCCAGCATTTT. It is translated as CASSLEQDNQPQHF.

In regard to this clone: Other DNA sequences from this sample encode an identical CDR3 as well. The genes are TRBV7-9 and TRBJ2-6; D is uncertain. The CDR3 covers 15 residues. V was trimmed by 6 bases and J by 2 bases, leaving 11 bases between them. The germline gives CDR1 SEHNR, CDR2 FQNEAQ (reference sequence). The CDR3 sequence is CASSLGGAGANVLTF. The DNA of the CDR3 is TGTGCCAGCAGTTTGGGTGGAGCTGGGGCCAACGTCCTGACTTTC.

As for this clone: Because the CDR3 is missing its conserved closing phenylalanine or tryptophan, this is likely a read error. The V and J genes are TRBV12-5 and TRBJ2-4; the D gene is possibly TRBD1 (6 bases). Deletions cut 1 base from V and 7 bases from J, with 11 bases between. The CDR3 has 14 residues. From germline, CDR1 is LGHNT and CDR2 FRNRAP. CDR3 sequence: CASGLGQATNIQYL. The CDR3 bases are TGTGCTAGTGGTTTGGGACAGGCAACTAACATTCAGTACCTC.

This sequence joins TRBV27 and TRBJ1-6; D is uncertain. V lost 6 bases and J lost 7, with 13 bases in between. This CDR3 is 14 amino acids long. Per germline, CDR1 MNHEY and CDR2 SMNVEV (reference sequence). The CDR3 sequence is CASRTGMENSPLHF. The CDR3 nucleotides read TGTGCCAGCAGGACCGGGATGGAGAATTCACCCCTCCACTTT.

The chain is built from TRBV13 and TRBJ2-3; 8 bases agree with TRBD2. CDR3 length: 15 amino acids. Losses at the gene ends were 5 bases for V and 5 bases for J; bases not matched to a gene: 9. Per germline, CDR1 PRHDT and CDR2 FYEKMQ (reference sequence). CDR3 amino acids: CASSGREGGEDTQYF. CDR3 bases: TGTGCCAGCAGCGGCCGGGAGGGTGGAGAAGATACGCAGTATTTT.

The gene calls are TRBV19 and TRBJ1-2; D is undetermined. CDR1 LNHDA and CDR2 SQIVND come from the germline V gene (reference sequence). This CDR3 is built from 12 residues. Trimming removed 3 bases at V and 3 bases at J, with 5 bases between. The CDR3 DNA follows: TGTGCCAGTAGTATCCAGGACTATGGCTACACCTTC. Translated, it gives CASSIQDYGYTF.

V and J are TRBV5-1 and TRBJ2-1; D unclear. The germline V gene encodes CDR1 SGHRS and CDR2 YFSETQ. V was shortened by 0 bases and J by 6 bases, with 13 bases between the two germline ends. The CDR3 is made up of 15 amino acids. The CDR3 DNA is TGCGCCAGCAGCTTGGCACGGGTCCCCTCCAATGAGCAGTTCTTC. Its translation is CASSLARVPSNEQFF.

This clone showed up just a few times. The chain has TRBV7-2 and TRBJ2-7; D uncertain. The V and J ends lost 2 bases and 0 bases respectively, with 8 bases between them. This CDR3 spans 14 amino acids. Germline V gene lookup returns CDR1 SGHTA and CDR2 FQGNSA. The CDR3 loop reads CASSLLLASYEQYF. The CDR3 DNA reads TGTGCCAGCAGCTTATTGTTAGCCTCCTACGAGCAGTACTTC.

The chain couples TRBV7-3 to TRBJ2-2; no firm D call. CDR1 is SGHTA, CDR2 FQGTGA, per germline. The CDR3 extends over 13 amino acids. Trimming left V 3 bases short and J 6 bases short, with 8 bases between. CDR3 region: CASSLGPPGELFF. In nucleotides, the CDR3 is TGTGCCAGCAGCTTGGGCCCACCCGGGGAGCTGTTTTTT.

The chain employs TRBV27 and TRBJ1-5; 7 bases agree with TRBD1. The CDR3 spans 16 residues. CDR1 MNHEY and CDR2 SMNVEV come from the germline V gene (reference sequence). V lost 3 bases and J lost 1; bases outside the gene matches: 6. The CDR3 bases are TGTGCCAGCAGTTTCAGGGGGAACAAAAGCAATCAGCCCCAGCATTTT. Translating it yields CASSFRGNKSNQPQHF.

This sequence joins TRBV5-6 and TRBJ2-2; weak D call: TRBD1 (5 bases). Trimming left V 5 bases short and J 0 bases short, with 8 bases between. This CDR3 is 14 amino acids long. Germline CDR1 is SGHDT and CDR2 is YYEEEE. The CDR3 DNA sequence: TGTGCCAGCAGTCTCAGGGCGAACACCGGGGAGCTGTTTTTT. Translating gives CASSLRANTGELFF.

The CDR3 here is CASRILAGGYGYTF. The CDR3 DNA follows: TGTGCCAGCAGAATCCTGGCGGGGGGGTACGGCTACACCTTC. The genes are TRBV27 and TRBJ1-2, with D perhaps matching TRBD1 (5 bases). Germline V CDR1 and CDR2: MNHEY, SMNVEV (reference sequence). CDR3 length: 14 amino acids. V was pared by 6 bases and J by 8 bases, with 19 bases between.

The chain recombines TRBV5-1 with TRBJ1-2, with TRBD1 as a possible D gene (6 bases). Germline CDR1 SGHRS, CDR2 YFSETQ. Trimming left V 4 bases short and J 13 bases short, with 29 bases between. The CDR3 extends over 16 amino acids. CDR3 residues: CASSPYPQVMTGLFTF. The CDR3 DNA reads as TGCGCCAGCAGCCCTTACCCACAAGTGATGACAGGACTCTTCACCTTC. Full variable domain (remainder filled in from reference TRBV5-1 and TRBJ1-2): KAGVTQTPRYLIKTRGQQVTLSCSPISGHRSVSWYQQTPGQGLQFLFEYFSETQRNKGNFPGRFSGRQFSNSRSEMNVSTLELGDSALYLCASSPYPQVMTGLFTFGSGTRLTVV.

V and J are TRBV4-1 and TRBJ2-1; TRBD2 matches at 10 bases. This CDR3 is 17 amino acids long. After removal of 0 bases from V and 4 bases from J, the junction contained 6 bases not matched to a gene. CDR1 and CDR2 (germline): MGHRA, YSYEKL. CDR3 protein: CASSQDRTSGAYNEQFF. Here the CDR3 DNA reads TGCGCCAGCAGCCAAGATCGAACTAGCGGGGCTTACAATGAGCAGTTCTTC.

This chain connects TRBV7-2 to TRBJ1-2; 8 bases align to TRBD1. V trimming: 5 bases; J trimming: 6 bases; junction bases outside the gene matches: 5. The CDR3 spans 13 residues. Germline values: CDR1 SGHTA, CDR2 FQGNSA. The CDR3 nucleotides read TGTGCCAGCAGCCTAGGACAGGGCCATGGCTACACCTTC. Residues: CASSLGQGHGYTF.

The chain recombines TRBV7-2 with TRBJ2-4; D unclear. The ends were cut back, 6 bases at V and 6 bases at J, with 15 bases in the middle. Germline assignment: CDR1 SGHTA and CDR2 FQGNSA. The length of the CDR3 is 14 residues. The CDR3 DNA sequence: TGTGCCAGCAGGCCCCCATACACGGGAAACATTCAGTACTTC. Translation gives CASRPPYTGNIQYF.

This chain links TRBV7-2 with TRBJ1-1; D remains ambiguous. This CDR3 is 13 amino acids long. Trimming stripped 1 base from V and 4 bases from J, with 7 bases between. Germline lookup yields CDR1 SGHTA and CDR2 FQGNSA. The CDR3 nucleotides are TGTGCCAGCAGCTTAGACGGGGTCACTGAAGCTTTCTTT. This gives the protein CASSLDGVTEAFF.

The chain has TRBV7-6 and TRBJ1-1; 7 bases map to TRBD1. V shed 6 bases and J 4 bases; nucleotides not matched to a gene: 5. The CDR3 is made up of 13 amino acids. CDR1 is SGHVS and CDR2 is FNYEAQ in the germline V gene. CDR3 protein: CASSPRDSTEAFF. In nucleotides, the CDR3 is TGTGCCAGCAGTCCCCGGGACAGCACTGAAGCTTTCTTT.

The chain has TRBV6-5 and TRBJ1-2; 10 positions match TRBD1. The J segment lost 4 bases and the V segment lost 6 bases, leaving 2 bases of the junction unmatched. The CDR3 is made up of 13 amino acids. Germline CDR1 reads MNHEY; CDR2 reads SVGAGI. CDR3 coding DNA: TGTGCCAGCAGGGGGGACAGGGGCTATGGCTACACCTTC. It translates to CASRGDRGYGYTF.

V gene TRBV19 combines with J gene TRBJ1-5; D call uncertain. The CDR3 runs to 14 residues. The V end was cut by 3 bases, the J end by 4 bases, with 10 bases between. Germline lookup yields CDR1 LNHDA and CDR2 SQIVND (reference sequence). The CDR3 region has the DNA TGTGCCAGTAGTATCGCAGACACAAATCAGCCCCAGCATTTT. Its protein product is CASSIADTNQPQHF. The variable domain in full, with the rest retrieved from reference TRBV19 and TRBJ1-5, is DGGITQSPKYLFRKEGQNVTLSCEQNLNHDAMYWYRQDPGQGLRLIYYSQIVNDFQKGDIAEGYSVSREKKESFPLTVTSAQKNPTAFYLCASSIADTNQPQHFGDGTRLSIL.

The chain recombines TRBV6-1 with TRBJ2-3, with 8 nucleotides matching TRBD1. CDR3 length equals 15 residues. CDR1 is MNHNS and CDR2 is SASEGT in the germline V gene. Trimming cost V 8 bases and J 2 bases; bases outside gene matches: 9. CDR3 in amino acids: CASEDRVGTTDTQYF. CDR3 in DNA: TGTGCCAGCGAGGACAGGGTAGGGACCACAGATACGCAGTATTTT.

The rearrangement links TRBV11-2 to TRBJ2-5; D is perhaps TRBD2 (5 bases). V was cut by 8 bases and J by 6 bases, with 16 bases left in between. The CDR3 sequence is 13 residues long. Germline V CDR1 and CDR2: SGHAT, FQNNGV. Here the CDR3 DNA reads TGTGCCAGCCGCCCCGTCGGCGGGCAGACCCAGTACTTC. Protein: CASRPVGGQTQYF.

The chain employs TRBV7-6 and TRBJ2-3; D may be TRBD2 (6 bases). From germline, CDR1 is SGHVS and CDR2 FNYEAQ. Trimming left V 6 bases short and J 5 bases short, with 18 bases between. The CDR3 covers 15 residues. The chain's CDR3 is CASSWRGRIGDTQYF. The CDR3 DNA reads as TGTGCCAGCAGTTGGCGGGGCCGCATTGGAGATACGCAGTATTTT.

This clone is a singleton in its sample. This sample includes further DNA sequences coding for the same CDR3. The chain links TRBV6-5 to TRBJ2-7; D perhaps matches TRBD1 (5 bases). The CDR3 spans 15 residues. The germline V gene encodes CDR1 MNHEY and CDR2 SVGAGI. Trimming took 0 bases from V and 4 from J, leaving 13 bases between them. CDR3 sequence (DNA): TGTGCCAGCAGTTACTCAGGGCAGGGTAGTTACGAGCAGTACTTC. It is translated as CASSYSGQGSYEQYF.